The clone carrying this T cell receptor beta chain was picked up one time. This sample is part of a study of PD-L1 blockade in urothelial cancer. As for the study in general: Patients' atezolizumab regimen, 1,200 mg intravenously every 3 weeks, began around 2014. Prior regimens of chemotherapy numbered 0 to 3 per patient.

Synthetically made TCR analog templates were put into each PCR as spikes. The data were produced by immunoSEQ multiplex PCR, yet TCRdb's version contains in-frame clones alone and is incomplete. Found here are around 21,000 clones, about four fifths of them singletons; the top ten hold around 1.6%. Per germline, CDR1 SGDLS and CDR2 YYNGEE. Trimming shortened V by 4 bases and J by 10 bases, and 12 bases separated the two germline ends. The CDR3 is 12 residues long. As to time point: peripheral blood 6 weeks after treatment start. The rearrangement uses TRBV9 and TRBJ2-1, with D perhaps TRBD1 (6 bases). The source was PBMCs, collected around atezolizumab (anti-PD-L1) treatment. The sequence came from a middle-aged man with urothelial cancer. This CDR3 is CASSPGEREQFF. DNA of the CDR3: TGTGCCAGCAGCCCAGGGGAACGGGAGCAGTTCTTC.